This record looks at one T cell receptor (beta chain) sequence and its context. Its antigen is undetermined. The data were obtained in a study of lymphopenia after photon versus proton radiotherapy. Points from the study as a whole: Post-nadir TCR diversity decline inversely tracked overall survival among those who died. After lymphocyte nadir, photon-treated repertoires showed oligoclonal expansion, especially CD8+ Temra.

Sequencing was performed with immunoSEQ multiplex PCR; in TCRdb, only in-frame clones are kept and a portion is missing. The sample shows tens of thousands of clones, about 86% of them seen only once. This CDR3 has 13 amino acids. CDR1 is SNHLY and CDR2 is FYNNEI in the germline V gene. Trimming cost V 6 bases and J 0 bases, with 8 bases left between them. The source was peripheral blood, collected from a patient treated with photon-based radiotherapy. This TCR was recovered from a man aged 50-60 years with gastric cancer. The gene calls are TRBV2 and TRBJ1-1; a weak D match, TRBD1 (5 bases). In nucleotides, the CDR3 is TGTGCCAGCAGCTCACAGGTGAACACTGAAGCTTTCTTT. The encoded protein is CASSSQVNTEAFF.